This T cell receptor beta chain appears in the sequencing data of a study of OX40 agonist ivuxolimab in advanced cancers. Turning to the overall study: The costimulatory receptor OX40 (CD134) was targeted by ivuxolimab, a fully human IgG2 agonistic monoclonal antibody. The point of sequencing TCRbeta in the periphery was to test whether ivuxolimab changed TCR sequence diversity and drove clonal T-cell expansion. Of the roughly 53 patients in dose escalation, about 20 had hepatocellular carcinoma, some 15 had melanoma, 9 had renal cell carcinoma and 9 had head and neck cancer. Intravenous ivuxolimab was administered to patients every 2 weeks at six dose levels: 0.01, 0.1, 0.3, 1.5, 3 and 10 mg/kg. Partial responses occurred in three dose-escalation patients, of whom one had hepatocellular carcinoma and two had cutaneous melanoma. Patients were allowed to have had prior anti-PD-1, anti-PD-L1 or anti-CTLA-4 therapy, and roughly 40% of the dose-escalation patients had previously received checkpoint inhibitors. A male proportion of 70% to 90% and a mean age of approximately 55 years, ranging from roughly 23 to 80, were recorded for the dose-escalation cohort. The monotherapy dose-escalation portion (N of about 52 patients) of the phase I ivuxolimab trial is reported in the paper. General conclusions and limits of the study: Partial responders in the 0.1-3.0 mg/kg groups had among the lowest normalized peripheral clonal expansion, especially among CD8+ T cells. After ivuxolimab, expanded clones were on average more numerous among CD8+ T cells than among CD4+ T cells. Low levels of normalized T-cell clonal expansion were also shown by some nonresponding patients. Which antigens the clonally expanded peripheral T cells were specific for was not determined. At doses of 0.1 to 3.0 mg/kg, clonal expansion of both CD4+ and CD8+ T cells in blood was seen between baseline and week 6.

For sequencing of the TCRbeta CDR3 region, genomic DNA was extracted from the sorted cells. The immunoSEQ Assay was used to sequence the TCRbeta CDR3 regions. In TCRdb, the immuneACCESS table is reduced to in-frame sequences with V and J assigned. These tables do not hold every clone; where another copy was compared, an unresolved V gene accounts for under half, and the others remain unexplained. For this sample there are under 60,000 clones; around 94% appear just once. Around 12% of the sample rests with the top ten. The trial excluded patients who had a history of autoimmune disease or who were on systemic immunosuppression. Peripheral blood for TCR sequencing was collected from all dose cohorts at baseline, on cycle 4 day 1, and on cycle 7 day 1. Samples came from an open-label, multicenter, first-in-human phase I dose-escalation trial of ivuxolimab. The trial enrolled adults with locally advanced or metastatic head and neck squamous cell, hepatocellular, melanoma or renal cell carcinoma. CD4+ and CD8+ T cells were sorted separately from peripheral blood before TCR sequencing.

Regarding this clone: It has no known antigen specificity. Base qualities are not at hand, and no much larger clone is one base apart.

The CDR3 covers 14 residues, taking in both the cysteine and the phenylalanine. Only the CDR3 DNA stays, 42 bases, in frame from base 1. Trimming at the junction amounts to 7 bases on V and 7 bases on J, and the germline ends lie 16 bases apart. The germline V gene encodes CDR1 PRHDT and CDR2 FYEKMQ (reference sequence). The specimen comprised CD4+ or CD8+ T cells sorted from blood, sampled in a trial of the OX40 agonist ivuxolimab. The source of this sequence is an adult with an advanced solid tumor such as melanoma, head and neck, liver or kidney cancer. This receptor chain uses TRBV13 and TRBJ1-4; there is no confident call for the D gene. The CDR3: CASTSSGSGEKLFF. The DNA sequence is as follows: TGTGCCAGCACGAGTTCGGGGTCTGGTGAAAAACTGTTTTTT. Beyond the CDR3, the reference TRBV13 and TRBJ1-4 genes provide the residues; the full variable domain reads: AAGVIQSPRHLIKEKRETATLKCYPIPRHDTVYWYQQGPGQDPQFLISFYEKMQSDKGSIPDRFSAQQFSDYHSELNMSSLELGDSALYFCASTSSGSGEKLFFGSGTQLSVL.